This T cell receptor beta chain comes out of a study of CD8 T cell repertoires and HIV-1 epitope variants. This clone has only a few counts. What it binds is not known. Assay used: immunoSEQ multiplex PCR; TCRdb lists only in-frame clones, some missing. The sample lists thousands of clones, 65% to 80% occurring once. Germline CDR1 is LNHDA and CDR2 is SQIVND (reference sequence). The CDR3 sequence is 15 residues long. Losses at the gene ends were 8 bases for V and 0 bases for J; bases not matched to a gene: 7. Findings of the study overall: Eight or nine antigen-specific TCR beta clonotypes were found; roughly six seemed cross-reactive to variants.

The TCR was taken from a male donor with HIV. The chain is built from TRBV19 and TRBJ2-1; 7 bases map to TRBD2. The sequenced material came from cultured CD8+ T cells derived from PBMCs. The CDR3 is CASSPSGSSYNEQFF. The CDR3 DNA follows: TGTGCCAGTTCTCCTAGCGGTAGCTCCTACAATGAGCAGTTCTTC.